Included here is one TCR beta chain sequence, with context. The data derive from a study of blood T cell repertoires in COVID-19. TCRdb's table, derived via immunoSEQ multiplex PCR, lists solely in-frame clones and lacks some. This table has around 260,000 clones, 86% appearing once. Source material: peripheral blood. The receptor was derived from a young man with active or convalescent COVID-19.

CDR3 sequence reads: CASSQRQGQPQHF. Written as DNA, the CDR3 is TGTGCCAGCAGTCAACGACAGGGGCAGCCCCAGCATTTT. The chain joins TRBV6-5 to TRBJ1-5; 8 bases are shared with TRBD1. With 5 bases clipped from V and 7 bases from J, the junction kept 4 bases outside the gene matches. Germline V gene lookup returns CDR1 MNHEY and CDR2 SVGAGI. The CDR3 totals 13 residues.